The 15 T cell receptor beta chains listed next were all sequenced from one sample in a study of sequential checkpoint blockade in melanoma (dated by TCRdb to between 2017 and 2020). The sample's treatment or condition label, decoded: randomized to nivolumab then ipilimumab (arm A) or the reverse (arm B). The library came from the immunoSEQ multiplex PCR assay. The immuneACCESS repertoire file appears here via TCRdb, limited to in-frame rearrangements. These files lack a portion of the clones; in checked studies, under half of the deficit traces to unresolved V genes, and the cause of the others is not known. The sample table contains tens of thousands of clones; only one count was recorded for 75% to 90% of them. The ten largest make up under 30% of the sample. The sequencing used CD8+ T cells sorted from blood (inferred from file names), collected from a patient given nivolumab and ipilimumab in sequence. These receptors came from a human donor with melanoma.

The rearrangement joins TRBV19 to TRBJ2-7, with 7 bases lining up with TRBD1. The CDR3 loop spans 14 amino acids. Looked up from germline, CDR1 is LNHDA and CDR2 is SQIVND (reference sequence). The junction had 9 bases not matched to a gene; V was cut back by 8 bases and J by 2 bases. The CDR3 sequence is CASSTGYATYEQYF. CDR3 sequence (DNA): TGTGCCAGTTCGACAGGGTACGCCACCTACGAGCAGTACTTC.

The chain is built from TRBV19 and TRBJ1-5, with unresolved D. V lost 6 bases and J 0 bases, leaving 12 bases between the germline ends. The CDR3 runs 15 residues. CDR1 and CDR2 (germline): LNHDA, SQIVND (reference sequence). The CDR3 DNA reads TGTGCCAGTAGCGGTTTTGCTGGTAGCAATCAGCCCCAGCATTTT. Translation gives CASSGFAGSNQPQHF.

The chain links TRBV19 to TRBJ2-5; TRBD1 is a possible D gene (7 bases). Between the trimmed V and J ends, which lost 3 bases and 3 bases, there was a span of 17 bases. The CDR3 is 16 residues long. Germline values: CDR1 LNHDA, CDR2 SQIVND (reference sequence). DNA of the CDR3: TGTGCCAGTAGTATGAGACTAGGGGGCCCCAAAGAGACCCAGTACTTC. Its translation: CASSMRLGGPKETQYF.

The chain is built from TRBV28 and TRBJ2-1; TRBD1 matches at 7 bases. Per the germline V gene, CDR1 is MDHEN and CDR2 is SYDVKM. After removal of 5 bases from V and 1 base from J, the junction contained 11 bases not matched to a gene. CDR3 length: 17 residues. The CDR3 loop is CASSPHPPGQSYNEQFF. In DNA, the CDR3 is TGTGCCAGCAGTCCCCATCCTCCGGGACAGTCCTACAATGAGCAGTTCTTC.

This chain links TRBV27 with TRBJ1-5, with a tentative D call TRBD1 (5 bases). CDR3 length equals 16 residues. V lost 5 bases and J 7 bases, leaving 21 bases between the germline ends. In germline, CDR1 is MNHEY, CDR2 SMNVEV (reference sequence). The CDR3 here is CASSLYGTVLLQPQHF. The CDR3 nucleotides are TGTGCCAGCAGTCTTTACGGGACTGTACTCCTCCAGCCCCAGCATTTT.

This chain joins TRBV11-2 and TRBJ2-7; TRBD1 agrees at 9 bases. This CDR3 contains 11 residues. CDR1 and CDR2 (germline): SGHAT, FQNNGV. J gave up 9 bases and V 5 bases, and 2 bases lay outside the gene matches. Here the CDR3 reads CASSGDRAQYF. The CDR3 DNA sequence: TGTGCCAGCAGCGGGGACAGGGCGCAGTACTTC.

The V call is TRBV11-2, the J call TRBJ2-7, with D possibly being TRBD1 (6 bases). V lost 5 bases and J lost 6, with 14 bases in between. Germline CDR1 and CDR2: SGHAT and FQNNGV. This CDR3 contains 13 residues. As DNA, the CDR3 is TGTGCCAGCAGCCTCAGGGGTGCGCGCGAGCAGTACTTC. Translating it yields CASSLRGAREQYF.

The chain couples TRBV27 to TRBJ2-5, with 7 bases that match TRBD2. The germline gives CDR1 MNHEY, CDR2 SMNVEV (reference sequence). V lost 1 base to trimming and J lost 11 bases; unmatched junction nucleotides: 10. This CDR3 comprises 14 residues. CDR3 DNA sequence: TGTGCCAGCAGTTTATGGACCAGCGGGGTTGAGCAGTACTTC. Its protein is CASSLWTSGVEQYF.

The rearrangement links TRBV27 to TRBJ1-4, with D possibly matching TRBD1 (5 bases). Trimming removed 5 bases from V and 8 bases from J, with 27 bases in between. The CDR3 sequence is 18 residues long. CDR1 is MNHEY, CDR2 SMNVEV, per germline (reference sequence). CDR3 nucleotide sequence: TGTGCCAGCAGTCCCTTGGGGCGAAGGAAGGAAATTAAGGAAAAACTGTTTTTT. Its protein product is CASSPLGRRKEIKEKLFF.

DNA for the CDR3: TGTGCCAGCAGGGCAGTTAACAACTACAATGAGCAGTTCTTC. It codes for CASRAVNNYNEQFF. The chain couples TRBV7-9 to TRBJ2-1; no clear D gene. Germline V CDR1 and CDR2: SEHNR, FQNEAQ (reference sequence). V was cut by 6 bases and J by 3 bases, with 12 bases left in between. This CDR3 spans 14 amino acids.

This clone is labeled medium-sized. The CDR3 region is CASSTPRATYEQYF. The CDR3 nucleotides are TGTGCCAGCAGTACACCGAGGGCCACCTACGAGCAGTACTTC. V usage is TRBV28 and J usage is TRBJ2-7; possible D gene TRBD2, 5 bases. Germline V gene lookup returns CDR1 MDHEN and CDR2 SYDVKM. V lost 5 bases, J lost 2 bases, and 13 bases lay in between. The CDR3 has 14 residues. Filled out from reference TRBV28 and TRBJ2-7, the complete variable domain reads DVKVTQSSRYLVKRTGEKVFLECVQDMDHENMFWYRQDPGLGLRLIYFSYDVKMKEKGDIPEGYSVSREKKERFSLILESASTNQTSMYLCASSTPRATYEQYFGPGTRLTVT.

The V gene is TRBV6-5, the J gene TRBJ1-1; D unclear. Germline V lookup: CDR1 MNHEY, CDR2 SVGAGI. The CDR3 has 11 amino acids. V shed 7 bases and J shed 6 bases, with 9 bases lying between them. CDR3 sequence: CASTSGSEAFF. The CDR3 DNA is TGTGCCAGCACCAGTGGCTCTGAAGCTTTCTTT.

The V call is TRBV19, the J call TRBJ1-5, with 9 positions matching TRBD1. The CDR3 has 13 amino acids. Germline CDR1 is LNHDA and CDR2 is SQIVND (reference sequence). V was pared by 8 bases and J by 2 bases, with 1 base of the junction left unmatched. The CDR3 bases are TGTGCCAGTGACAGGGGGGGCAATCAGCCCCAGCATTTT. Residues: CASDRGGNQPQHF.

This clone was seen just once. The rearrangement joins TRBV9 to TRBJ2-1; 9 bases align to TRBD1. Trimming cost V 4 bases and J 8 bases; bases outside gene matches: 10. Germline-derived CDR1 and CDR2 are SGDLS and YYNGEE. This CDR3 has 15 residues. CDR3 coding DNA: TGTGCCAGCAGCCTGCGACAGGGGGGTTTCGATGAGCAGTTCTTC. Translated, it gives CASSLRQGGFDEQFF. The whole variable domain, filled in from reference TRBV9 and TRBJ2-1, reads DSGVTQTPKHLITATGQRVTLRCSPRSGDLSVYWYQQSLDQGLQFLIQYYNGEERAKGNILERFSAQQFPDLHSELNLSSLELGDSALYFCASSLRQGGFDEQFFGPGTRLTVL.

The gene calls are TRBV27 and TRBJ2-1; 11 bases are shared with TRBD2. V was pared by 7 bases and J by 1 base, with 15 bases of the junction left unmatched. CDR1 is MNHEY and CDR2 is SMNVEV in the germline V gene (reference sequence). The CDR3 extends over 19 amino acids. CDR3 region: CASTPPGAASGRSYNEQFF. CDR3 DNA: TGTGCCAGCACTCCCCCAGGGGCGGCTAGCGGGAGGTCCTACAATGAGCAGTTCTTC.